The clone carrying this T cell receptor beta chain was seen many times. The data stem from a study of T cells in Graves' hyperthyroidism and ophthalmopathy. There were TCR beta CDR3 regions amplified from RNA transcripts. HTBI primers were used for first-round RT-PCR of the TCR CDR3. One entry per CDR3 protein, called by TCRdb with MiXCR from the multiplex PCR reads. The data show roughly 38,000 distinct CDR3 sequences, less than 50% seen once. With a duration under 2 months, the hyperthyroidism was newly diagnosed in patients aged 18 to 65. Patients were excluded for uncontrolled infection, other autoimmune disease, pregnancy or lactation. Fresh peripheral blood, roughly 9.3 ml, was the source of the PBMCs. Per germline, CDR1 MNHEY and CDR2 SVGAGI. The CDR3 sequence is 16 residues long. J was trimmed by 0 bases and V by 4 bases; bases with no gene match: 3.

The clonotype comes from a woman between 50 and 59 years old with Graves' hyperthyroidism that later progressed to Graves' ophthalmopathy. The sample consisted of blood. The chain is built from TRBV6-5 and TRBJ1-6, with 7 bases that match TRBD1. CDR3 region: CASSSTGSSYNSPLHF. The CDR3 DNA follows: TGTGCCAGCAGTTCGACAGGGAGCTCCTATAATTCACCCCTCCACTTT.